Listed below are T cell receptor beta chains from one sample, sequenced in a study of early T cells in non-severe SARS-CoV-2 infection. In TCRdb, the 5' RACE reads were re-called with MiXCR into one record per CDR3 protein. The table records tens of thousands of distinct CDR3 sequences, 10% to 15% of them present only once. Specimen: whole blood, collected at baseline. Receptors were obtained from an adult who was a healthcare worker with PCR-confirmed SARS-CoV-2 infection or an uninfected control (not recorded which). CDR3s include the opening cysteine and the closing phenylalanine or tryptophan. The order of the fields is V gene, J gene, D gene, clone size, CDR3 protein, CDR3 DNA. A D gene is named only where the DNA matches it firmly. Size values are once, few and many counts, or a class for expanded clones, and some rows have none.

TRBV12-3/TRBV12-4,TRBJ2-7,TRBD2,-,CASRFGGVYEQYF,TGTGCCAGCAGATTCGGGGGGGTCTACGAGCAGTACTTC
TRBV29-1,TRBJ2-5,TRBD2,few,CSVRKSSGIYQETQYF,TGCAGCGTGAGAAAGTCTAGCGGGATATACCAAGAGACCCAGTACTTC
TRBV6-4,TRBJ2-3,TRBD1,many,CASSDGTGADTQYF,TGTGCCAGCAGTGACGGGACAGGGGCAGATACGCAGTATTTT
TRBV9,TRBJ1-1,-,-,CASSTGREYTEAFF,TGTGCCAGCAGCACTGGTCGGGAGTACACTGAAGCTTTCTTT
TRBV12-3/TRBV12-4,TRBJ2-7,TRBD2,many,CASSLGLAGDEQYF,TGTGCCAGCAGTTTGGGTCTAGCGGGAGACGAGCAGTACTTC
TRBV7-2,TRBJ2-7,-,few,CASSLVAADHEQYF,TGTGCCAGCAGCTTAGTCGCGGCGGACCACGAGCAGTACTTC
TRBV10-3,TRBJ2-7,-,-,CAISRQETAARSYEQYF,TGTGCCATCAGCCGTCAAGAAACAGCGGCCCGCTCCTACGAGCAGTACTTC
TRBV4-2,TRBJ2-3,TRBD1,-,CASSPTGQGASELYTDTQYF,TGTGCCAGCAGCCCGACCGGACAGGGGGCCTCCGAACTTTACACAGATACGCAGTATTTT
TRBV2,TRBJ2-5,TRBD2,few,CASRAGGGSETQYF,TGTGCCAGCAGAGCGGGAGGGGGCTCAGAGACCCAGTACTTC
TRBV9,TRBJ2-6,-,many,CASSVAGANVLTF,TGTGCCAGCAGCGTAGCTGGGGCCAACGTCCTGACTTTC
TRBV11-2,TRBJ2-3,-,few,CASSRLSDTQYF,TGTGCCAGCAGCCGACTCTCAGATACGCAGTATTTT
TRBV28,TRBJ1-2,TRBD1,few,CASSLWGQTDEKGYTF,TGTGCCAGCAGTTTATGGGGACAGACGGATGAGAAGGGCTACACCTTC
TRBV5-1,TRBJ2-7,TRBD2,many,CASSLAGGLASYEQYF,TGCGCCAGCAGCTTGGCGGGTGGACTAGCCTCCTACGAGCAGTACTTC
TRBV13,TRBJ2-1,-,few,CASSVGVSSYNEQFF,TGTGCCAGCAGCGTAGGGGTGAGCTCCTACAATGAGCAGTTCTTC
TRBV7-9,TRBJ2-1,-,few,CAARLGGNEQFF,TGTGCCGCTAGACTGGGCGGGAATGAGCAGTTCTTC
TRBV20-1,TRBJ1-2,-,many,CSARKTGLIYGYTF,TGCAGTGCTAGAAAAACAGGGTTGATCTATGGCTACACCTTC